The rows below give T cell receptor beta chains drawn from one sample of a study of blood T cell repertoires in COVID-19. TCRdb keeps only in-frame clones here, not all; method: immunoSEQ multiplex PCR. This sample carries about 5,900 clones, 75% to 90% of them seen once, and the ten largest clones take 4.5% to 7%. Sequenced material: peripheral blood. The receptor source for this set is a man aged 55 to 70 with acute or convalescent COVID-19. Both conserved end residues are part of each CDR3. Each record gives: J gene, clone size, V gene, D gene, CDR3 protein, CDR3 DNA. D genes are given only for firm matches. The listing skips clone size in some rows; elsewhere it reads once, few, many or a size class.

>TRBJ1-6|few|TRBV27|NA
CASRQKSNSPLHF
TGTGCCAGCAGACAGAAGTCTAATTCACCCCTCCACTTT
>TRBJ1-2|NA|TRBV2|NA
CASSVRQVHGYTF
TGTGCCAGCAGTGTAAGGCAGGTCCATGGCTACACCTTC
>TRBJ1-4|NA|TRBV7-2|TRBD1
CASSLVGGLGEKLFF
TGTGCCAGCAGCTTAGTAGGGGGCTTGGGTGAAAAACTGTTTTTT
>TRBJ1-5|NA|TRBV2|NA
CASRRQANQPQHF
TGTGCCAGCAGGAGACAGGCCAATCAGCCCCAGCATTTT
>TRBJ2-7|NA|TRBV19|TRBD1
CASSIVTGSYEQYF
TGTGCCAGTAGTATCGTGACAGGGAGCTACGAGCAGTACTTC
>TRBJ1-1|NA|TRBV5-6|NA
CASSLGWGGIEAFF
TGTGCCAGCAGCTTGGGCTGGGGAGGCATTGAAGCTTTCTTT
>TRBJ1-5|NA|TRBV4-1|NA
CASSQARGQPQHF
TGCGCCAGCAGCCAAGCCAGGGGTCAGCCCCAGCATTTT
>TRBJ2-6|NA|TRBV7-9|NA
CASSLTWTGANVLTF
TGTGCCAGCAGCTTGACATGGACTGGGGCCAACGTCCTGACTTTC
>TRBJ1-6|NA|TRBV5-1|NA
CASSGGEGAVSYNSPLHF
TGCGCCAGCAGCGGGGGCGAGGGCGCAGTGTCCTATAATTCACCCCTCCACTTT
>TRBJ2-7|NA|TRBV10-3|TRBD2
CAISESGTSGRPQYF
TGTGCCATCAGTGAGTCTGGGACTAGCGGGAGGCCGCAGTACTTC
>TRBJ2-7|NA|TRBV11-3|TRBD1
CASSSSGQGPYEQYF
TGTGCCAGCAGCTCATCCGGACAGGGCCCCTACGAGCAGTACTTC
>TRBJ2-6|NA|TRBV6-5|NA
CASSSGRFSGANVLTF
TGTGCCAGCAGTTCAGGGCGATTCTCTGGGGCCAACGTCCTGACTTTC
>TRBJ2-1|NA|TRBV7-9|NA
CASSLGWAGDTSSYNEQFF
TGTGCCAGCAGCTTAGGATGGGCGGGTGACACTAGCTCCTACAATGAGCAGTTCTTC
>TRBJ1-2|NA|TRBV18|NA
CASSPEGKRGYGYTF
TGTGCCAGCTCCCCGGAGGGAAAAAGGGGCTATGGCTACACCTTC
>TRBJ1-5|NA|TRBV7-8|TRBD1
CASRQGNQPQHF
TGTGCCAGCAGACAGGGGAATCAGCCCCAGCATTTT
>TRBJ2-5|once|TRBV27|TRBD1
CASSLTTLDRVQETQYF
TGTGCCAGCTCCCTGACTACTCTAGACAGGGTCCAAGAGACCCAGTACTTC
>TRBJ2-1|NA|TRBV6-5|NA
CASSSDFDNEQFF
TGTGCCAGCAGCAGTGACTTCGACAATGAGCAGTTCTTC
>TRBJ1-1|NA|TRBV27|NA
CASSFGTEAFF
TGTGCCAGCAGTTTCGGCACTGAAGCTTTCTTT
>TRBJ1-5|NA|TRBV29-1|NA
CSVVTVPNQPQHF
TGCAGCGTAGTAACTGTTCCGAATCAGCCCCAGCATTTT
>TRBJ2-7|NA|TRBV12-5|TRBD2
CASGLDIAGEFYEQYF
TGTGCTAGTGGTTTAGATATAGCGGGAGAATTCTACGAGCAGTACTTC
>TRBJ2-1|NA|TRBV11-2|TRBD2
CASSWEASGTGEQFF
TGTGCCAGCAGCTGGGAGGCTAGCGGGACTGGTGAGCAGTTCTTC
>TRBJ1-2|NA|TRBV29-1|NA
CSAVGGPDYGYTF
TGCAGCGCCGTGGGGGGGCCAGACTATGGCTACACCTTC
>TRBJ1-2|once|TRBV11-2|TRBD1
CASSPDRGYGYTF
TGTGCCAGCAGCCCGGACAGGGGGTATGGCTACACCTTC
>TRBJ1-4|NA|TRBV6-5|TRBD1
CASSLSGGTNEKLFF
TGTGCCAGCAGCCTCTCAGGGGGGACTAATGAAAAACTGTTTTTT
>TRBJ2-1|few|TRBV11-2|TRBD2
CASSPVVSSGGSEQFF
TGTGCCAGCAGCCCAGTGGTTTCTAGCGGGGGTAGTGAGCAGTTCTTC
>TRBJ2-1|NA|TRBV7-2|TRBD1
CASNFGTGDNEQFF
TGTGCCAGCAACTTCGGGACAGGAGATAATGAGCAGTTCTTC
>TRBJ2-2|once|TRBV9|NA
CASTGTGELFF
TGTGCCAGCACCGGCACCGGGGAGCTGTTTTTT
>TRBJ2-1|NA|TRBV27|TRBD2
CASSYGLADYNEQFF
TGTGCCAGCAGTTACGGACTAGCGGACTACAATGAGCAGTTCTTC
>TRBJ2-3|NA|TRBV7-2|TRBD1
CASSSGQGTDTQYF
TGTGCCAGCAGCTCGGGACAGGGGACAGATACGCAGTATTTT
>TRBJ2-2|NA|TRBV19|NA
CASSIEAGETGELFF
TGTGCCAGTAGTATAGAGGCAGGGGAGACCGGGGAGCTGTTTTTT
>TRBJ1-5|NA|TRBV7-6|NA
CASSLGGGPLNQPQHF
TGTGCCAGCAGCCTAGGGGGAGGGCCCCTCAATCAGCCCCAGCATTTT
>TRBJ1-2|NA|TRBV6-2/TRBV6-3|NA
CASSPWPIYGYTF
TGTGCCAGCAGCCCCTGGCCGATCTATGGCTACACCTTC